This T cell receptor (beta chain) was sequenced in a study of T cell responses to AZD1222 COVID-19 vaccine. Notes on this clone: Its antigen remains unknown.

Sequenced by immunoSEQ multiplex PCR; TCRdb stores in-frame clones only, minus some. Of tens of thousands of clones in the sample, 92% were seen once. The germline V gene encodes CDR1 MNHEY and CDR2 SVGAGI. The CDR3 has 14 amino acids. V lost 6 bases, J lost 3 bases, and 11 bases lay in between. Study-level points and caveats: The CD4 TCRs associated with vaccination extended across spike and predominated at 160-218 and 743-854.

The clonotype originates from an adult who received the AZD1222 COVID-19 vaccine. The chain has TRBV6-5 and TRBJ2-2; maybe TRBD1 (6 bases). The sample consisted of peripheral blood, taken 28 days after the second AZD1222 dose. The CDR3 coding sequence is TGTGCCAGCAGACTGAGGACAGACACCGGGGAGCTGTTTTTT. Protein sequence: CASRLRTDTGELFF.